This section outlines one T cell receptor (beta chain) sequence together with its context. These data belong to a study of T cells after yellow fever vaccination. The CDR3 covers 16 residues. V lost 1 base to trimming and J lost 4 bases, with 14 bases between them. Germline loops: CDR1 SGHTA, CDR2 FQGNSA. Making TCR cDNA involved 5'RACE template switching, which added UMIs and a universal primer site. Using its own MiXCR run on the 5' RACE reads, TCRdb lists one record per CDR3 protein. The sample contains hundreds of thousands of distinct CDR3 sequences, about 12% of which appear only once. The TCR sequence derives from a man aged 25-40 years who received the YFV17D yellow fever vaccine. This chain uses TRBV7-2 with TRBJ1-3, with D possibly matching TRBD1 (6 bases). The specimen was PBMCs, collected on the day of the yellow fever booster vaccination. CDR3 residues: CASSLGGSGAGNTIYF. As DNA, the CDR3 is TGTGCCAGCAGCTTAGGGGGCTCGGGGGCCGGAAACACCATATATTTT.